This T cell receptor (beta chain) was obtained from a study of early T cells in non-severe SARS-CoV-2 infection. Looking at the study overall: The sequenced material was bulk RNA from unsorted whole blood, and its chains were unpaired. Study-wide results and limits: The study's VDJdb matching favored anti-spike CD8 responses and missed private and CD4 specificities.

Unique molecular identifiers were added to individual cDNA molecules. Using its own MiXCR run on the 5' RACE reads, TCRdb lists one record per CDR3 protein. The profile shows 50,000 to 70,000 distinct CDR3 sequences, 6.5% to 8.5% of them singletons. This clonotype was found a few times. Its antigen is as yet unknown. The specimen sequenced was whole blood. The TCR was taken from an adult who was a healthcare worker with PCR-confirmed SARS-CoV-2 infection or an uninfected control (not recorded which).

This chain's CDR3 is CSVEGGSVYQETQYF. CDR3 nucleotides: TGCAGCGTTGAAGGAGGCAGTGTGTACCAAGAGACCCAGTACTTC. This rearrangement joins TRBV29-1 to TRBJ2-5; D remains ambiguous. Germline lookup yields CDR1 SQVTM and CDR2 ANQGSEA. This CDR3 comprises 15 residues. The V gene lost 1 base and the J gene lost 0 bases, with 12 bases spanning the gap.